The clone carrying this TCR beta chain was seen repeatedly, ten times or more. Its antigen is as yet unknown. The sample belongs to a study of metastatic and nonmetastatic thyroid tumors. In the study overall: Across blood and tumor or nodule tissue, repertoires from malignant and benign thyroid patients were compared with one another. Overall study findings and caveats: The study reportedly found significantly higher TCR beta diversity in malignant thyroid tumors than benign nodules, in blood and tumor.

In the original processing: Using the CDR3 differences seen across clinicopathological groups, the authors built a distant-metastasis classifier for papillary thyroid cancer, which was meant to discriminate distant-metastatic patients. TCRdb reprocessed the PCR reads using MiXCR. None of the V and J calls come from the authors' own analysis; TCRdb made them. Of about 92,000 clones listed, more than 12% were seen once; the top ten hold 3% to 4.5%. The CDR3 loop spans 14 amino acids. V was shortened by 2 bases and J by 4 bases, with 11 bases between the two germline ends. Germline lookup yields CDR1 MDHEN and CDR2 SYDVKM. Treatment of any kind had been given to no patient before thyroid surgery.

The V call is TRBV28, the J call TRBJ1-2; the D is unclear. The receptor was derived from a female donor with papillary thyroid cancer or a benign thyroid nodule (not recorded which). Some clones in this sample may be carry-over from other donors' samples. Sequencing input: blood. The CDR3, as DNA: TGTGCCAGCAGTTTAGAGCGGTGGGGCTATGGCTACACCTTC. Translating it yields CASSLERWGYGYTF.